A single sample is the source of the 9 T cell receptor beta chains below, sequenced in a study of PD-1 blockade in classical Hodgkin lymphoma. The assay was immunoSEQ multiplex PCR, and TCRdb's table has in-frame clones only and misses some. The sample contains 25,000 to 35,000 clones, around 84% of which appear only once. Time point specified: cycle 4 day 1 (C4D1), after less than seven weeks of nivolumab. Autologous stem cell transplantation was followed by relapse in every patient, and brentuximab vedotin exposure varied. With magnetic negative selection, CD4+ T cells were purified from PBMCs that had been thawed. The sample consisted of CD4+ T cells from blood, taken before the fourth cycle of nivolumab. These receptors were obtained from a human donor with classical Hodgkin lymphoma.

Here the CDR3 DNA reads TGTGCCAGCAGTTACTCGAGGTCGACTTCAAACTATGGCTACACCTTC. It yields the protein CASSYSRSTSNYGYTF. The rearrangement joins TRBV6-5 to TRBJ1-2; no clear D gene. The V and J ends lost 0 bases and 2 bases respectively, with 13 bases between them. Per germline, CDR1 MNHEY and CDR2 SVGAGI. The CDR3 length is 16 residues.

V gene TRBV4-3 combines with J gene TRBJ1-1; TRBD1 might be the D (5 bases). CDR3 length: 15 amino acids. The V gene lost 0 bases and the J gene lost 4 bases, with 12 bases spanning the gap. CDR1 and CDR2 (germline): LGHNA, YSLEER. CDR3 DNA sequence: TGCGCCAGCAGCCAAGACCCTCAGGGATCCACTGAAGCTTTCTTT. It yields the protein CASSQDPQGSTEAFF.

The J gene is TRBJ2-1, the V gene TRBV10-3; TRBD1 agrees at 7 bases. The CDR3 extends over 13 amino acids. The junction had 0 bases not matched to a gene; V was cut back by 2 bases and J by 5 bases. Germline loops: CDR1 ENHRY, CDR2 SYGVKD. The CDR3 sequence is CAISEGQDNEQFF. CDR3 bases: TGTGCCATCAGTGAGGGACAGGACAATGAGCAGTTCTTC.

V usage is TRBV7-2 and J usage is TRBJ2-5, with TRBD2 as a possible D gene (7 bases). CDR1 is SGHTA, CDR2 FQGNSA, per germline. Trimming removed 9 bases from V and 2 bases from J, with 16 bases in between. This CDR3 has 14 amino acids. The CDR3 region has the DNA TGTGCCAGTCGATTAGGGGGGGGGCAAGAGACCCAGTACTTC. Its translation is CASRLGGGQETQYF.

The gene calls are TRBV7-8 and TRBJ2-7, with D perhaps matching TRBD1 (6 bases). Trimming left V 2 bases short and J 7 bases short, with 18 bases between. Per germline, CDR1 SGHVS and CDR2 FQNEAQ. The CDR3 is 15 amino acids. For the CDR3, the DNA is TGTGCCAGCAGCTTATGGACAGCCCTACCGGGTGAGCAGTACTTC. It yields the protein CASSLWTALPGEQYF.

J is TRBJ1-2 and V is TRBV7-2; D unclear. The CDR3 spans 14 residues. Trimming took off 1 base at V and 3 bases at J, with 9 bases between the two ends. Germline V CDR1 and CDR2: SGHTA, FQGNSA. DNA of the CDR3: TGTGCCAGCAGCTTAGGTGGCAGATACTATGGCTACACCTTC. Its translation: CASSLGGRYYGYTF.

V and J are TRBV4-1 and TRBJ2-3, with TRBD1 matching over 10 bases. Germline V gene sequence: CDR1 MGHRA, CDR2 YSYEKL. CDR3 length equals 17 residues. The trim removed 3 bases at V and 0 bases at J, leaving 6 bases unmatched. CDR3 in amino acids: CASSQGGTGASTDTQYF. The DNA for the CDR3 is TGCGCCAGCAGCCAGGGGGGGACAGGGGCTAGCACAGATACGCAGTATTTT.

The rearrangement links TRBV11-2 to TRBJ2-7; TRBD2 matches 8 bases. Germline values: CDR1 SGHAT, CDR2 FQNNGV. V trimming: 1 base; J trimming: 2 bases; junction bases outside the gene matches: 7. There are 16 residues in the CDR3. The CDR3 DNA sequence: TGTGCCAGCAGCTTAGGTTCGTGGCGGGGGGCCTACGAGCAGTACTTC. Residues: CASSLGSWRGAYEQYF.

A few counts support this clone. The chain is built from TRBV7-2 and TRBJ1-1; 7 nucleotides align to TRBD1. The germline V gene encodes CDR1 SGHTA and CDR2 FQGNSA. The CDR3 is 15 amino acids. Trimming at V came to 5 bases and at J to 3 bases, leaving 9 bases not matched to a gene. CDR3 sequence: CASSPREGAYTEAFF. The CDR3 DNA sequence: TGTGCCAGCAGCCCTCGCGAGGGGGCCTACACTGAAGCTTTCTTT.